Each of the 11 T cell receptor beta chains below was sequenced from the same sample in a study of T cells in Graves' hyperthyroidism and ophthalmopathy. Amplification of TCR beta CDR3 regions was performed using RNA transcripts as template. During a first-round RT-PCR of the TCR CDR3, the HTBI primer set was used. In TCRdb, the multiplex PCR reads were re-called with MiXCR into one record per CDR3 protein. The sample includes some 300,000 distinct CDR3 sequences, approximately 16% of them seen just once. Sequences were obtained from blood. The receptors were gathered from a young man with Graves' hyperthyroidism.

This clonotype was found many times. The V gene is TRBV5-1, the J gene TRBJ2-1; D is perhaps TRBD2 (6 bases). V was clipped by 4 bases and J by 9 bases, with 14 bases between them. The CDR3 totals 13 residues. From germline, CDR1 is SGHRS and CDR2 YFSETQ. CDR3 sequence reads: CASSPRGGREQFF. The CDR3, as DNA: TGCGCCAGCAGCCCACGCGGAGGGCGTGAGCAGTTCTTC.

The V gene is TRBV24-1, the J gene TRBJ2-7, with 9 bases aligning to TRBD2. Germline CDR1 and CDR2: KGHDR and SFDVKD. The CDR3 loop spans 17 amino acids. Trimming took 7 bases from V and 5 from J; bases not matched to a gene: 17. The CDR3 sequence is CATSPAPGTSKTDEQYF. CDR3 bases: TGTGCCACCAGCCCCGCTCCCGGGACTAGCAAAACAGACGAGCAGTACTTC.

This clonotype was recorded many times. The genes are TRBV28 and TRBJ2-5; D may correspond to TRBD1 or TRBD2 (5 bases each). Trimming removed 6 bases from V and 5 bases from J, with 13 bases in between. This CDR3 spans 13 amino acids. Per the germline V gene, CDR1 is MDHEN and CDR2 is SYDVKM. The CDR3 sequence: CASSHGWGETQYF. The DNA of the CDR3 is TGTGCCAGCAGCCATGGTTGGGGGGAGACCCAGTACTTC.

The sample holds a few counts of this clonotype. This sequence joins TRBV20-1 and TRBJ1-4, with no clear D. CDR3 size: 12 residues. Trimming cost V 6 bases and J 4 bases, with 9 bases left between them. Germline CDR1 is DFQATT and CDR2 is SNEGSKA (reference sequence). In DNA form, the CDR3 reads TGCAGTGCAGGGCCAGATAATGAAAAACTGTTTTTT. It is translated as CSAGPDNEKLFF.

The J gene is TRBJ2-7, the V gene TRBV7-9; D is perhaps TRBD1 or TRBD2 (5 bases each). Germline CDR1 SEHNR, CDR2 FQNEAQ (reference sequence). Trimming pared 5 bases from V and 2 bases from J, leaving 10 bases between. The CDR3 has 13 residues. The CDR3 is CASSRDVTYEQYF. The CDR3 region has the DNA TGTGCCAGCAGCCGGGACGTAACCTACGAGCAGTACTTC.

The table lists this clonotype with many counts. The V and J genes are TRBV11-3 and TRBJ2-5; D is unclear. Trimming stripped 4 bases from V and 3 bases from J, with 9 bases between. The CDR3 spans 13 residues. Per the germline V gene, CDR1 is SGHNT and CDR2 is YENEEA. The CDR3 here is CASSSFPEETQYF. DNA for the CDR3: TGTGCCAGCAGCTCCTTCCCAGAAGAGACCCAGTACTTC. The full variable domain, with the rest looked up from reference TRBV11-3 and TRBJ2-5, is EAGVVQSPRYKIIEKKQPVAFWCNPISGHNTLYWYLQNLGQGPELLIRYENEEAVDDSQLPKDRFSAERLKGVDSTLKIQPAELGDSAVYLCASSSFPEETQYFGPGTRLLVL.

This clonotype was seen once. Without the conserved terminal phenylalanine or tryptophan, this CDR3 likely stems from a read error. CDR3 sequence (DNA): TGTGCCACCAGTGAGGGGAGCTCCTATAATTCACCCCTCCACTTG. Its protein is CATSEGSSYNSPLHL. The chain carries TRBV24-1 and TRBJ1-6; D call uncertain. V was shortened by 4 bases and J by 0 bases, with 6 bases between the two germline ends. Germline loops: CDR1 KGHDR, CDR2 SFDVKD. The CDR3 runs to 15 residues.

This clonotype has a handful of counts. This chain links TRBV19 with TRBJ2-4, with 7 bases fitting TRBD1. The CDR3 has 15 residues. Germline V gene data show CDR1 as LNHDA and CDR2 as SQIVND (reference sequence). After removal of 5 bases from V and 5 bases from J, the junction contained 9 bases not matched to a gene. DNA for the CDR3: TGTGCCAGTAGTCCCGAACAGGGGCGGGAAAACATTCAGTACTTC. It translates to CASSPEQGRENIQYF.

Ten or more counts support this clonotype. The chain couples TRBV10-3 to TRBJ1-1; D not resolved. V lost 0 bases, J lost 1 base, and 6 bases lay in between. The germline V gene has CDR1 ENHRY and CDR2 SYGVKD. The CDR3 consists of 14 residues. CDR3 nucleotide sequence: TGTGCCATCAGTGAGTCTGTGGGGAACACTGAAGCTTTCTTT. Amino acid sequence: CAISESVGNTEAFF.

A word on this clonotype: Being one base from a much bigger clone, this may be a read error. The V gene is TRBV11-3, the J gene TRBJ2-4, with no clear D. The length of the CDR3 is 12 residues. Trimming stripped 5 bases from V and 7 bases from J, with 9 bases between. CDR1 SGHNT and CDR2 YENEEA come from the germline V gene. The CDR3 sequence is CASSPEPNIQYF. The CDR3 DNA sequence: TGTGCCAGCAGCCCAGAGCCTAACATTCAGTACTTC.

This clonotype was recorded at least ten times. One junction end disagrees with the germline gene, perhaps due to a read error. The V gene is TRBV7-9, the J gene TRBJ2-3, with 10 bases identical to TRBD2. This CDR3 region has 16 residues. Germline CDR1 is SEHNR and CDR2 is FQNEAQ (reference sequence). CDR3 in DNA: TGTGCCAGCACCTTATCGCTAGCGGGAGTGGGAGATACGCAGTATTTT. Protein sequence: CASTLSLAGVGDTQYF.